The present T cell receptor beta chain was sequenced within a study of blood T cell repertoires in COVID-19. Turning to the study itself: The analysed material was cDNA or gDNA that came from T cells, B-cell-depleted T cells, or PBMCs.

Using immunoSEQ multiplex PCR, the repertoire was profiled, and TCRdb retains in-frame clones only, with some absent. The sample shows approximately 220,000 clones, under 90% of them seen only once. CDR1 and CDR2 (germline): WNHNN, SYGVQD (reference sequence). V was cut by 4 bases and J by 4 bases, with 10 bases left in between. This CDR3 region has 13 residues. The sequence derives from a woman in her 50s who had been exposed to COVID-19. Sequencing was performed on PBMCs or T cells enriched from blood (not recorded which). This chain joins TRBV10-1 and TRBJ1-1; D unclear. This CDR3 reads CASSGPGSTEAFF. The CDR3 DNA follows: TGCGCCAGCAGTGGACCGGGAAGCACTGAAGCTTTCTTT.